This passage covers 19 T cell receptor beta chains from one sample sequenced in a study of T cell responses to AZD1222 COVID-19 vaccine. Sequenced by immunoSEQ multiplex PCR; TCRdb stores in-frame clones only, minus some. This table has about 130,000 clones, 89% appearing once. The sample in question was peripheral blood, obtained on day 0 of AZD1222 vaccination. The receptors shown here come from an adult in good health.

In this sample, this clone turned up once. The chain combines TRBV7-2 with TRBJ2-1; 7 bases are a match to TRBD2. Looked up from germline, CDR1 is SGHTA and CDR2 is FQGNSA. CDR3 length equals 15 residues. Germline trimming cut 3 bases from V and 5 bases from J; bases unmatched to any gene: 7. The CDR3 DNA follows: TGTGCCAGCAGCTTGGATGGGACTACCCACAATGAGCAGTTCTTC. This codes for CASSLDGTTHNEQFF.

This chain joins TRBV30 and TRBJ1-1; tentative D call: TRBD1 (5 bases). CDR1 GTSNPN and CDR2 SVGIG come from the germline V gene (reference sequence). CDR3 size: 15 residues. Trimming shortened V by 0 bases and J by 5 bases, and 16 bases separated the two germline ends. DNA of the CDR3: TGTGCCTGGAGTGTAGGGGCAGGGCGGTGGACTGAAGCTTTCTTT. Its protein product is CAWSVGAGRWTEAFF.

The gene calls are TRBV29-1 and TRBJ1-2, with 9 nucleotides matching TRBD1. J lost 3 bases, V lost 6 bases, and 5 bases had no gene match. This CDR3 is 13 amino acids long. Per germline, CDR1 SQVTM and CDR2 ANQGSEA. CDR3 DNA sequence: TGCAGCGTGGGACAGGGTTTTGACTATGGCTACACCTTC. Its protein is CSVGQGFDYGYTF. The variable domain in full, completed from reference TRBV29-1 and TRBJ1-2, reads SAVISQKPSRDICQRGTSLTIQCQVDSQVTMMFWYRQQPGQSLTLIATANQGSEATYESGFVIDKFPISRPNLTFSTLTVSNMSPEDSSIYLCSVGQGFDYGYTFGSGTRLTVV.

The chain carries TRBV19 and TRBJ1-3; 7 bases line up with TRBD1. CDR1 and CDR2 from the germline V gene are LNHDA and SQIVND (reference sequence). CDR3 length equals 14 residues. The J segment lost 3 bases and the V segment lost 9 bases, leaving 8 bases of the junction unmatched. The CDR3 bases are TGTGCCAGCCACCCCGGGACAGTTGGAAACACCATATATTTT. Translated, it gives CASHPGTVGNTIYF.

The chain uses TRBV30 and TRBJ2-7; D is perhaps TRBD1 or TRBD2 (5 bases each). Germline-derived CDR1 and CDR2 are GTSNPN and SVGIG (reference sequence). The CDR3 contains 12 residues. Trimming pared 2 bases from V and 2 bases from J, leaving 7 bases between. CDR3 amino acids: CAWSRGPYEQYF. The CDR3 nucleotides are TGTGCCTGGAGTCGGGGCCCCTACGAGCAGTACTTC.

V and J are TRBV6-5 and TRBJ1-2; D is unclear. Germline CDR1 MNHEY, CDR2 SVGAGI. Trimming cost V 0 bases and J 9 bases, with 14 bases left between them. The CDR3 covers 14 residues. CDR3 DNA: TGTGCCAGCAGTTACTCGAGGACGTTTCGGAGCTACACCTTC. Translating gives CASSYSRTFRSYTF.

The chain couples TRBV27 to TRBJ2-3, with D perhaps matching TRBD1 (5 bases). Germline values: CDR1 MNHEY, CDR2 SMNVEV (reference sequence). V was shortened by 6 bases and J by 0 bases, with 10 bases between the two germline ends. The CDR3 runs 14 residues. The CDR3 sequence: CASRRQTSTDTQYF. The DNA of the CDR3 is TGTGCCAGCAGAAGACAGACTAGCACAGATACGCAGTATTTT.

The V gene is TRBV20-1, the J gene TRBJ1-1; 9 bases fit TRBD1. Germline V gene data show CDR1 as DFQATT and CDR2 as SNEGSKA (reference sequence). There are 13 residues in the CDR3. J was trimmed by 11 bases and V by 3 bases; bases with no gene match: 10. This CDR3 reads CSASPGQGRGAFF. CDR3 in DNA: TGCAGTGCTAGTCCGGGACAGGGTCGAGGGGCTTTCTTT.

The DNA of the CDR3 is TGTGCCAGCAGTCAGCAGGGTAATAAAGAGACCCAGTACTTC. It translates to CASSQQGNKETQYF. V is TRBV2 and J is TRBJ2-5; D is possibly TRBD1 (5 bases). The CDR3 extends over 14 amino acids. The V and J ends lost 5 bases and 3 bases respectively, with 13 bases between them. Germline V lookup: CDR1 SNHLY, CDR2 FYNNEI. Variable domain in full (rest from reference TRBV2 and TRBJ2-5): EPEVTQTPSHQVTQMGQEVILRCVPISNHLYFYWYRQILGQKVEFLVSFYNNEISEKSEIFDDQFSVERPDGSNFTLKIRSTKLEDSAMYFCASSQQGNKETQYFGPGTRLLVL.

Concerning this clone itself: An end of the junction differs from the germline gene, which may be a read error. V and J are TRBV30 and TRBJ1-1; D gene unclear. From germline, CDR1 is GTSNPN and CDR2 SVGIG (reference sequence). The CDR3 spans 12 residues. In DNA, the CDR3 is TGTGCCTGGAGTGTAACGGGTACTGAAGCTTTCTTC. It encodes CAWSVTGTEAFF.

V gene TRBV9 combines with J gene TRBJ2-1, with D possibly being TRBD1 (6 bases). Germline assignment: CDR1 SGDLS and CDR2 YYNGEE. The V and J ends lost 0 bases and 3 bases respectively, with 10 bases between them. The CDR3 length is 15 residues. The DNA of the CDR3 is TGTGCCAGCAGCGTAGTGAGGGGGAGCTACAATGAGCAGTTCTTC. Its protein product is CASSVVRGSYNEQFF.

The CDR3 spells CASSGDNEKLFF. The CDR3 DNA reads as TGTGCCAGCAGCGGGGATAATGAAAAACTGTTTTTT. The chain joins TRBV11-3 to TRBJ1-4; D call uncertain. Germline V gene lookup returns CDR1 SGHNT and CDR2 YENEEA. This CDR3 contains 12 residues. Between the trimmed V and J ends, which lost 5 bases and 4 bases, there was a span of 5 bases.

The rearrangement uses TRBV5-5 and TRBJ2-7, with a tentative D call TRBD1 (5 bases). CDR3 length equals 15 residues. Trimming shortened V by 0 bases and J by 2 bases, and 12 bases separated the two germline ends. The germline CDR1 and CDR2 sequences are SGHKS and YYEKEE (reference sequence). In DNA, the CDR3 is TGTGCCAGCAGCTTGGTAGCCAGGGTCGCCTACGAGCAGTACTTC. Translation: CASSLVARVAYEQYF.

For the CDR3, the DNA is TGTGCCAGTAGTATAAGCAGCCCCTCTGGGGCCAACGTCCTGACTTTC. Residues: CASSISSPSGANVLTF. This chain connects TRBV19 to TRBJ2-6; D not certain. CDR1 is LNHDA and CDR2 is SQIVND in the germline V gene (reference sequence). Trimming stripped 2 bases from V and 0 bases from J, with 8 bases between. The CDR3 has 16 residues.

V usage is TRBV19 and J usage is TRBJ2-7; 8 bases are a match to TRBD1. The junction had 12 bases not matched to a gene; V was cut back by 8 bases and J by 3 bases. This CDR3 comprises 15 residues. Germline V CDR1 and CDR2: LNHDA, SQIVND (reference sequence). CDR3 sequence reads: CASRTHGQGSYEQYF. The DNA for the CDR3 is TGTGCCAGTCGAACCCACGGACAGGGAAGCTACGAGCAGTACTTC. The full variable domain, in which reference TRBV19 and TRBJ2-7 provide the parts outside the CDR3, is DGGITQSPKYLFRKEGQNVTLSCEQNLNHDAMYWYRQDPGQGLRLIYYSQIVNDFQKGDIAEGYSVSREKKESFPLTVTSAQKNPTAFYLCASRTHGQGSYEQYFGPGTRLTVT.

This CDR3 reads CASSESTAQETQYF. For the CDR3, the DNA is TGCGCCAGCAGTGAGTCAACCGCTCAAGAGACCCAGTACTTC. The chain uses TRBV10-1 and TRBJ2-5, with D unclear. Trimming pared 0 bases from V and 2 bases from J, leaving 7 bases between. Per germline, CDR1 WNHNN and CDR2 SYGVQD (reference sequence). The CDR3 covers 14 residues.

The chain is built from TRBV10-2 and TRBJ2-1, with 11 bases matching TRBD2. This CDR3 region has 15 residues. The junction had 3 bases not matched to a gene; V was cut back by 5 bases and J by 3 bases. Germline V gives CDR1 WSHSY, CDR2 SAAADI. The CDR3 here is CASSIAGGGYNEQFF. The CDR3 nucleotides are TGCGCCAGCAGTATAGCGGGAGGGGGCTACAATGAGCAGTTCTTC.

The V and J genes are TRBV7-9 and TRBJ2-5; maybe TRBD2 (5 bases). V was clipped by 6 bases and J by 4 bases, with 15 bases between them. The CDR3 has 14 residues. CDR1 is SEHNR and CDR2 is FQNEAQ in the germline V gene (reference sequence). The CDR3, as DNA: TGTGCCAGCAGTTTTATCGGGATAGGAGAGACCCAGTACTTC. This gives the protein CASSFIGIGETQYF.

V and J are TRBV12-3 or TRBV12-4 and TRBJ2-7; a possible D gene is TRBD2 (6 bases). This CDR3 is 12 amino acids long. Trimming pared 5 bases from V and 12 bases from J, leaving 17 bases between. The CDR3 is CASSPDPGGRYF. CDR3 nucleotides: TGTGCCAGCAGTCCCGACCCCGGAGGGAGGTACTTC.